These 8 T cell receptor beta chains share one sample of origin, sequenced in a study of shared clonotypes between healthy human individuals. Assay: immunoSEQ multiplex PCR; the TCRdb copy retains only in-frame clones and omits some. The sample records 470,000 or so clones, around 73% being singletons. Specimen: PBMCs. The receptors originated from a woman aged 35 to 49 in good health. Some clones in this sample may be carry-over from other donors' samples.

The V and J genes are TRBV19 and TRBJ1-3, with no clear D. The CDR3 runs 15 residues. With 6 bases removed from V and 0 bases from J, the gap between germline ends came to 12 bases. CDR1 is LNHDA and CDR2 is SQIVND in the germline V gene (reference sequence). DNA of the CDR3: TGTGCCAGTAGGAACAAAGCGCTCTCTGGAAACACCATATATTTT. This codes for CASRNKALSGNTIYF.

The rearrangement uses TRBV9 and TRBJ1-5; TRBD1 agrees at 9 bases. Looked up from germline, CDR1 is SGDLS and CDR2 is YYNGEE. V was pared by 4 bases and J by 3 bases, with 2 bases of the junction left unmatched. The CDR3 sequence is 14 residues long. CDR3 sequence (DNA): TGTGCCAGCAGCAAACAGGGGGCCAATCAGCCCCAGCATTTT. Amino acid sequence: CASSKQGANQPQHF.

J is TRBJ2-7 and V is TRBV11-3; no clear D. Trimming pared 5 bases from V and 0 bases from J, leaving 8 bases between. In germline, CDR1 is SGHNT, CDR2 YENEEA. This CDR3 is built from 13 residues. The CDR3 DNA reads as TGTGCCAGCAGCCTAACAAACTCCTACGAGCAGTACTTC. Translated: CASSLTNSYEQYF.

This clone has a handful of counts. The rearrangement uses TRBV18 and TRBJ1-2; 10 nucleotides agree with TRBD1. CDR3 size: 14 residues. Unmatched junction bases numbered 6, after V lost 3 bases and J lost 8 bases. In germline, CDR1 is KGHSH, CDR2 LQKENI. The CDR3 DNA follows: TGTGCCAGCTCACCCCGGGACAGGGGAAGCGGCTACACCTTC. Its protein is CASSPRDRGSGYTF.

On this clone itself: A much larger clone is a single base away; this may be a read error. This sample also contains other DNA sequences that code for the same CDR3. V usage is TRBV7-3 and J usage is TRBJ2-1, with 10 bases lining up with TRBD2. Germline CDR1 and CDR2: SGHTA and FQGTGA. V lost 4 bases to trimming and J lost 3 bases; unmatched junction nucleotides: 0. This CDR3 is built from 14 residues. In DNA form, the CDR3 reads TGTGCCAGCAGCTCTAGCGGGAGCTACAATGAGCAGTTCTTC. Protein product: CASSSSGSYNEQFF.

The genes are TRBV4-1 and TRBJ2-5; 7 positions match TRBD1. The J call may be faulty, since TRBJ2-7 better matches the DNA end. Germline V CDR1 and CDR2: MGHRA, YSYEKL. The CDR3 runs to 15 residues. DNA for the CDR3: TGCGCCAGCAGCCAAGAAGGGGGCTTTGGTTACGAGCAGTACTTC. This gives the protein CASSQEGGFGYEQYF.

V is TRBV28 and J is TRBJ2-7, with 9 bases identical to TRBD1. V was clipped by 5 bases and J by 1 base; unmatched bases: 6. Germline CDR1 and CDR2: MDHEN and SYDVKM. The CDR3 contains 15 residues. CDR3 coding DNA: TGTGCCAGCAGTGCCGGACAGGGGATTTCCTACGAGCAGTACTTC. Protein sequence: CASSAGQGISYEQYF.

In regard to this clone: One end of the junction fails to match germline, which may point to a read error. This chain uses TRBV7-7 with TRBJ2-5; 7 positions match TRBD2. Germline V gene data show CDR1 as SSHAT and CDR2 as FNYEAQ (reference sequence). The CDR3 covers 13 residues. CDR3 DNA sequence: TGTGCTAGCAGCTTGGGCGGGAGTGAGACCCAGTACTTC. This codes for CASSLGGSETQYF.